The rows below give T cell receptor beta chains drawn from one sample of a study of Ad26.COV2.S vaccination and SARS-CoV-2 variants. Profiled with immunoSEQ multiplex PCR; TCRdb holds only in-frame clones, not every one. The table lists some 450,000 clones, 90% of them singletons. The specimen was peripheral blood, collected in a trial of Ad26.COV2.S vaccine versus placebo. All receptors come from a person between 18 and 59 years old who received the Ad26.COV2.S COVID-19 vaccine or a placebo. The CDR3 runs from the conserved cysteine through the conserved F or W. A D gene is named only where the DNA matches it firmly. A clone size is listed for some rows: how often the clone was seen (once, few, many), or a class if it is expanded.

TRBJ1-5	few	.	TRBV7-2	TGTGCCAGCAGCTTAGTCAGGCTTAATCAGCCCCAGCATTTT	CASSLVRLNQPQHF
TRBJ2-3	.	TRBD1	TRBV7-8	TGTGCCAGCAGCTCCAGACAGGGGGGAGGCACAGATACGCAGTATTTT	CASSSRQGGGTDTQYF
TRBJ2-5	.	TRBD2	TRBV27	TGTGCCAGCAGTGGGGCGGGAGGAGAGACCCAGTACTTC	CASSGAGGETQYF
TRBJ2-7	.	.	TRBV10-3	TGTGCCATCAGTGACCCCCCCCACAGGTACGAGCAGTACTTC	CAISDPPHRYEQYF
TRBJ2-7	once	TRBD1	TRBV15	TGTGCCACCAGCAGAGATTCCAGGACAGGCTACGAGCAGTACTTC	CATSRDSRTGYEQYF
TRBJ2-3	once	.	TRBV7-2	TGTGCCAGCAGCTTAGGCCGGAGTCGAGGAGCAGATACGCAGTATTTT	CASSLGRSRGADTQYF
TRBJ2-5	once	TRBD2	TRBV3-1/TRBV3-2	TGTGCCAGCAGCCAAGCGGCGAGCGGGAGGGCCGTTGAGACCCAGTACTTC	CASSQAASGRAVETQYF
TRBJ2-3	.	.	TRBV11-2	TGTGCCAGCAGCTTAGAGTCTAGCACAGATACGCAGTATTTT	CASSLESSTDTQYF
TRBJ2-3	.	.	TRBV19	TGTGCCAGTAGTTCCAGGGAGCCAGATACGCAGTATTTT	CASSSREPDTQYF
TRBJ2-1	.	TRBD2	TRBV2	TGTGCCAGCAGTGAAGGGACTAGCGGGATCTACAATGAGCAGTTCTTC	CASSEGTSGIYNEQFF
TRBJ2-1	.	.	TRBV4-2	TGTGCCAGCAGCCAAGTTCGTTCCCCGACAGGGAGGAATGAGCAGTTCTTC	CASSQVRSPTGRNEQFF